One TCR beta chain is described in this entry. The record originates from a study of control samples from healthy donors and cancer patients. Measured with immunoSEQ multiplex PCR; TCRdb has only the in-frame clones, and not every one. There are about 170,000 clones in the sample; around 91% occur only once, and less than 1.6% lies in the top ten. From germline, CDR1 is SGHTS and CDR2 YDEGEE. The CDR3 covers 12 residues. The V gene lost 0 bases and the J gene lost 4 bases, with 4 bases spanning the gap. This sequence originates from a woman younger than 45 in good health. The specimen was blood. The rearrangement joins TRBV5-8 to TRBJ1-2; the D is unclear. The CDR3 DNA follows: TGTGCCAGCAGCTTGGGTTTCTATGGCTACACCTTC. It is translated as CASSLGFYGYTF.